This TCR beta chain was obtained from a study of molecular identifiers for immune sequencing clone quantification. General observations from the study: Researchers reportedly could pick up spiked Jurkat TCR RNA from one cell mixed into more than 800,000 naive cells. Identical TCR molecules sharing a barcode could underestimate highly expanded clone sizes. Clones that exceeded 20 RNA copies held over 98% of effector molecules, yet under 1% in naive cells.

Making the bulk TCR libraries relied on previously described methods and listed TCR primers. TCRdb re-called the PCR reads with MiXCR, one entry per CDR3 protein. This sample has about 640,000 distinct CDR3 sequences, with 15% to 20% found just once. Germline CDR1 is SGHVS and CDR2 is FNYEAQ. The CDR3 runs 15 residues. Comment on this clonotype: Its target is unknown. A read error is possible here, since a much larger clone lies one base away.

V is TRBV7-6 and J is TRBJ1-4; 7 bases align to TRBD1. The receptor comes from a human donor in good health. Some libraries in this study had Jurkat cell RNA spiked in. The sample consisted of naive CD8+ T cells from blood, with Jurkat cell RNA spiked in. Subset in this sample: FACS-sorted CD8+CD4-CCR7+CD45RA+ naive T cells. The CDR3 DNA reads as TGTACCAGCAGCCCCCGACAGGGCTTGGATGAAAAACTGTTTTTT. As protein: CTSSPRQGLDEKLFF.